These 23 T cell receptor beta chains originate from one sample sequenced in a study of T-cell reconstitution after alpha-beta-depleted transplantation in children. The library targeted TCRbeta and was prepared with unique molecular identifiers. TCRdb reprocessed the PCR reads via MiXCR and lists one record per CDR3 protein. This sample has 600,000 to 700,000 distinct CDR3 sequences, with approximately 17% found just once. Sample: PBMCs from the stem cell graft donor, taken from the stem cell graft. The origin of the receptors is a human donor who donated a stem cell graft to a child with acute myeloid leukemia.

This clonotype has more than one count but fewer than ten. The V call is TRBV5-1, the J call TRBJ2-5; 8 positions match TRBD1. The CDR3 has 16 amino acids. The V gene's germline CDR1 is SGHRS and CDR2 YFSETQ. V lost 3 bases to trimming and J lost 5 bases; unmatched junction nucleotides: 12. CDR3: CASSYRGRGHWETQYF. CDR3 nucleotides: TGCGCCAGCAGCTACCGTGGCAGGGGGCATTGGGAGACCCAGTACTTC.

The V gene is TRBV20-1, the J gene TRBJ1-2; TRBD1 aligns across 8 bases. Trimming took 2 bases from V and 3 from J; bases not matched to a gene: 8. Germline-derived CDR1 and CDR2 are DFQATT and SNEGSKA (reference sequence). The CDR3 sequence is 15 residues long. The CDR3 reads CSARSYMTGDYGYTF. The CDR3 nucleotides read TGCAGTGCTAGATCCTATATGACAGGGGACTATGGCTACACCTTC.

The sample holds a few counts of this clonotype. V is TRBV15 and J is TRBJ1-5; D unclear. Germline V lookup: CDR1 LNHNV, CDR2 YYDKDF (reference sequence). The CDR3 length is 15 residues. Trimming took off 8 bases at V and 1 base at J, with 15 bases between the two ends. CDR3 loop: CATRVHGKSNQPQHF. The CDR3 nucleotides are TGTGCCACCCGGGTGCACGGGAAGAGCAATCAGCCCCAGCATTTT.

The V gene is TRBV3-1, the J gene TRBJ1-1, with 8 bases matching TRBD1. Unmatched junction bases numbered 13, after V lost 0 bases and J lost 1 base. The germline V gene encodes CDR1 LGHDT and CDR2 YNNKEL (reference sequence). This CDR3 is 19 amino acids long. CDR3 protein: CASSQEKSLYRGRNTEAFF. Here the CDR3 DNA reads TGTGCCAGCAGCCAAGAGAAATCACTCTACAGGGGGAGGAACACTGAAGCTTTCTTT.

V is TRBV27 and J is TRBJ2-5; TRBD1 matches 8 bases. The length of the CDR3 is 15 residues. V gave up 0 bases and J gave up 5 bases; unmatched junction bases: 5. Germline V CDR1 and CDR2: MNHEY, SMNVEV (reference sequence). CDR3 DNA: TGTGCCAGCAGTTTATCGGCAGGGGGCAGTGAGACCCAGTACTTC. It translates to CASSLSAGGSETQYF.

In its sample, this clonotype was seen many times. This chain joins TRBV20-1 and TRBJ2-1, with a weak D call TRBD2 (5 bases). The CDR3 runs to 11 residues. V was shortened by 1 base and J by 8 bases, with 6 bases between the two germline ends. The V gene's germline CDR1 is DFQATT and CDR2 SNEGSKA (reference sequence). CDR3 DNA: TGCAGTGCTAGAGCGGGATATGAGCAGTTCTTC. This encodes CSARAGYEQFF.

As concerns this clonotype: A read error may explain this, as a much larger clone is one base away. This rearrangement joins TRBV15 to TRBJ2-2, with D unclear. The germline V gene encodes CDR1 LNHNV and CDR2 YYDKDF (reference sequence). Trimming removed 4 bases from V and 7 bases from J, with 10 bases in between. CDR3 size: 13 residues. The chain's CDR3 is CATSKRADGELFF. CDR3 in DNA: TGTGCCACCAGCAAACGTGCAGACGGGGAGCTGTTTTTT. The full variable domain, completed using reference TRBV15 and TRBJ2-2, is DAMVIQNPRYQVTQFGKPVTLSCSQTLNHNVMYWYQQKSSQAPKLLFHYYDKDFNNEADTPDNFQSRRPNTSFCFLDIRSPGLGDTAMYLCATSKRADGELFFGEGSRLTVL.

This clonotype was counted between two and nine times. This rearrangement joins TRBV7-9 to TRBJ2-7; the D is unclear. The germline gives CDR1 SEHNR, CDR2 FQNEAQ (reference sequence). The V gene lost 4 bases and the J gene lost 4 bases, with 11 bases spanning the gap. The CDR3 sequence is 13 residues long. The chain's CDR3 is CASSSGFGYEQYF. The DNA for the CDR3 is TGTGCCAGCAGCTCCGGATTTGGGTACGAGCAGTACTTC.

Many counts were recorded for this clonotype. V gene TRBV10-3 combines with J gene TRBJ2-1; D gene ambiguous. The germline V gene encodes CDR1 ENHRY and CDR2 SYGVKD. This CDR3 comprises 14 residues. The germline V and J ends were trimmed by 5 bases and 7 bases, with 15 bases remaining between them. The CDR3 is CAISPPGEGNEQFF. The CDR3 DNA sequence: TGTGCCATCAGTCCACCTGGCGAAGGGAATGAGCAGTTCTTC.

The rearrangement joins TRBV7-6 to TRBJ1-1; maybe TRBD1 (6 bases). Trimming left V 5 bases short and J 5 bases short, with 18 bases between. CDR1 and CDR2 from the germline V gene are SGHVS and FNYEAQ. This CDR3 comprises 15 residues. The CDR3 sequence is CASSPFGEGGTEAFF. The DNA for the CDR3 is TGTGCCAGCAGCCCATTCGGGGAGGGGGGTACTGAAGCTTTCTTT.

Many counts were recorded for this clonotype. This chain joins TRBV20-1 and TRBJ1-5, with D hard to call. The CDR3 totals 13 residues. V gave up 4 bases and J gave up 0 bases, with 7 bases separating them. CDR1 is DFQATT, CDR2 SNEGSKA, per germline (reference sequence). As DNA, the CDR3 is TGCAGTGCTACGGCCATTAGCAATCAGCCCCAGCATTTT. As protein: CSATAISNQPQHF.

The chain is built from TRBV2 and TRBJ2-5; D is unclear. Germline-derived CDR1 and CDR2 are SNHLY and FYNNEI. V was cut by 4 bases and J by 2 bases, with 14 bases left in between. The CDR3 consists of 15 residues. CDR3 amino acids: CASSGIGRFQETQYF. CDR3 nucleotides: TGTGCCAGCAGTGGGATCGGCAGATTTCAAGAGACCCAGTACTTC.

The chain carries TRBV10-3 and TRBJ2-5; TRBD1 might be the D (6 bases). V lost 3 bases and J lost 5, with 16 bases in between. CDR3 length: 15 residues. CDR1 and CDR2 (germline): ENHRY, SYGVKD. This CDR3 is CAISDPGHPAETQYF. CDR3 DNA sequence: TGTGCCATCAGTGACCCGGGACATCCAGCGGAGACCCAGTACTTC.

About this clonotype itself: Given a much more abundant clone one base away, this may be a read error. V and J are TRBV20-1 and TRBJ2-1; D possibly corresponds to TRBD1 (5 bases). From germline, CDR1 is DFQATT and CDR2 SNEGSKA (reference sequence). The CDR3 totals 15 residues. The CDR3 region is CSAATDKISYNDQFF. In DNA, the CDR3 is TGCAGTGCAGCGACAGACAAAATCTCCTACAATGACCAGTTCTTC.

Ten or more counts support this clonotype. V usage is TRBV20-1 and J usage is TRBJ2-3, with 8 bases identical to TRBD1. Germline CDR1 reads DFQATT; CDR2 reads SNEGSKA (reference sequence). This CDR3 contains 15 residues. V lost 4 bases and J lost 5; bases outside the gene matches: 11. This CDR3 reads CSANPGTGSGDTQYF. The DNA of the CDR3 is TGCAGTGCTAACCCAGGGACAGGCTCGGGAGATACGCAGTATTTT.

This clonotype was seen once. At one end the junction does not follow the germline gene, possibly because of a read error. The chain uses TRBV20-1 and TRBJ2-3; 16 bases agree with TRBD2. The CDR3 runs to 17 residues. Looked up from germline, CDR1 is DFQATT and CDR2 is SNEGSKA (reference sequence). CDR3 DNA: TGCTGTGCTAGGGTTGGGACTAGCGGGGGGGCGACAGATACGCAGTATTTT. Translation: CCARVGTSGGATDTQYF.

V usage is TRBV7-2 and J usage is TRBJ1-6; no firm D call. Trimming took off 4 bases at V and 0 bases at J, with 13 bases between the two ends. Looked up from germline, CDR1 is SGHTA and CDR2 is FQGNSA. This CDR3 region has 17 residues. The CDR3 loop is CASSSGEWSSYNSPLHF. The CDR3 DNA reads as TGTGCCAGCAGCTCGGGCGAGTGGAGCTCCTATAATTCACCCCTCCACTTT.

There are many counts of this clonotype. The CDR3 nucleotides are TGTGCCAACCACAGGGGAGCCGCGAACACCGGGGAGCTGTTTTTT. Translating it yields CANHRGAANTGELFF. The genes are TRBV7-2 and TRBJ2-2; TRBD1 matches 7 bases. V was clipped by 10 bases and J by 0 bases; unmatched bases: 8. The germline gives CDR1 SGHTA, CDR2 FQGNSA. The CDR3 sequence is 15 residues long.

This clonotype was observed many times. The J gene is TRBJ1-1, the V gene TRBV7-2; D unresolved. The CDR3 runs to 13 residues. Trimming cost V 6 bases and J 3 bases, with 11 bases left between them. Germline loops: CDR1 SGHTA, CDR2 FQGNSA. This CDR3 reads CASRDITYTEAFF. The DNA for the CDR3 is TGTGCCAGCAGGGATATAACGTACACTGAAGCTTTCTTT.

This clonotype was detected a few times. This chain connects TRBV20-1 to TRBJ2-7; the D gene is possibly TRBD1 (6 bases). Germline-derived CDR1 and CDR2 are DFQATT and SNEGSKA (reference sequence). Trimming took 1 base from V and 1 from J, leaving 17 bases between them. This CDR3 contains 16 residues. The CDR3 DNA sequence: TGCAGTGCTAGAGCCACCCGGACAGACTATTCCTACGAGCAGTACTTC. Its protein product is CSARATRTDYSYEQYF.

This clonotype was observed at least ten times. The gene calls are TRBV20-1 and TRBJ1-6; TRBD1 matches at 9 bases. CDR1 and CDR2 from the germline V gene are DFQATT and SNEGSKA (reference sequence). The V gene end was trimmed by 6 bases and the J gene end by 10 bases; junction bases not matched to a gene: 7. This CDR3 has 13 amino acids. DNA for the CDR3: TGCAGTGCCAGGACAGGGGCAAGATCACCCCTCCACTTT. Its protein product is CSARTGARSPLHF.

The sample holds many counts of this clonotype. Here the CDR3 reads CASSVSTGQAYEQYF. CDR3 coding DNA: TGTGCCAGCAGCGTCTCGACAGGGCAGGCCTACGAGCAGTACTTC. The V call is TRBV5-5, the J call TRBJ2-7; TRBD1 matches 7 bases. The CDR3 runs to 15 residues. With V trimmed by 4 bases and J by 2 bases, 9 bases remained unmatched. Per the germline V gene, CDR1 is SGHKS and CDR2 is YYEKEE (reference sequence).

As for this clonotype: A single base separates this from a much larger clone, so it may be a read error. The chain couples TRBV12-3 or TRBV12-4 to TRBJ2-1, with a possible D match to TRBD1 (5 bases). V lost 3 bases and J 8 bases, leaving 14 bases between the germline ends. This CDR3 has 14 residues. The CDR3, as DNA: TGTGCCAGCAGTTTGGGGCCGATTGTCGATGAGCAGTTCTTC. It codes for CASSLGPIVDEQFF.